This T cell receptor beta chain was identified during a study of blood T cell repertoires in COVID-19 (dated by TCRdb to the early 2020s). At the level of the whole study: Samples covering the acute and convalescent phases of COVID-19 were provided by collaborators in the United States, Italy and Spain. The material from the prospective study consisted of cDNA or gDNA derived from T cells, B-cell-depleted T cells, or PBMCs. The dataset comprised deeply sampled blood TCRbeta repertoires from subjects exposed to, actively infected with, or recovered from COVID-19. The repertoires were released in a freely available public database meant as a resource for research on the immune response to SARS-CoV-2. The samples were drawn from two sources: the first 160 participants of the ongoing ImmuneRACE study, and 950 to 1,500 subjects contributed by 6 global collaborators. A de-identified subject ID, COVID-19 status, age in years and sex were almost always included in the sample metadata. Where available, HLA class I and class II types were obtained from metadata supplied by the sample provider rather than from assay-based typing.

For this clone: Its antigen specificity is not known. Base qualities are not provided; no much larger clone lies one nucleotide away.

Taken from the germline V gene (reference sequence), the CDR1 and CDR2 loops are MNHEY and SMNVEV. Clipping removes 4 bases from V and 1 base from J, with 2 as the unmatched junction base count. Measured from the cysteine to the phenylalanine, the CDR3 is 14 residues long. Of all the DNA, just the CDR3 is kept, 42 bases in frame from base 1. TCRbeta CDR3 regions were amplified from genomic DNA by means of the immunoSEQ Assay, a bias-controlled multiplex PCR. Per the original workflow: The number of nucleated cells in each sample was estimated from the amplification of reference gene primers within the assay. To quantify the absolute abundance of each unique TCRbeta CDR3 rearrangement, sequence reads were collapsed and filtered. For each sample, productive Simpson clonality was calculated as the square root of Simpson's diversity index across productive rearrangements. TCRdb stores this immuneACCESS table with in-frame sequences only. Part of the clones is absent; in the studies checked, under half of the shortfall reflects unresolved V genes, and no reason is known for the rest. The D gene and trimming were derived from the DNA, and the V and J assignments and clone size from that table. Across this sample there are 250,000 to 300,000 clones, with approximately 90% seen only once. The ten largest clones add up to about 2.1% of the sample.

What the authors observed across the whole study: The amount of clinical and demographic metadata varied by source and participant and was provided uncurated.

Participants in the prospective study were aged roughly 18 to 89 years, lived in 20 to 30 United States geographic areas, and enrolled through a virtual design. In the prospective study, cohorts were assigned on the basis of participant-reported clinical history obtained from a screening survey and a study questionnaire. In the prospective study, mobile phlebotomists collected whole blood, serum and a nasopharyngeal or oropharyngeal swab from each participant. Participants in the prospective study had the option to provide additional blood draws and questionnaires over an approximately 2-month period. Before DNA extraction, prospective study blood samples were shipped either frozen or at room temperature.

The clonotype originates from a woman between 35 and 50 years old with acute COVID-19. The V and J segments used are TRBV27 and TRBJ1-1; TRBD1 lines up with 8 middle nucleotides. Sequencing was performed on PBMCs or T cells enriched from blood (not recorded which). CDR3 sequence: CASSSDRGNTEAFF. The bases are TGTGCCAGCAGTTCCGACAGGGGGAACACTGAAGCTTTCTTT.